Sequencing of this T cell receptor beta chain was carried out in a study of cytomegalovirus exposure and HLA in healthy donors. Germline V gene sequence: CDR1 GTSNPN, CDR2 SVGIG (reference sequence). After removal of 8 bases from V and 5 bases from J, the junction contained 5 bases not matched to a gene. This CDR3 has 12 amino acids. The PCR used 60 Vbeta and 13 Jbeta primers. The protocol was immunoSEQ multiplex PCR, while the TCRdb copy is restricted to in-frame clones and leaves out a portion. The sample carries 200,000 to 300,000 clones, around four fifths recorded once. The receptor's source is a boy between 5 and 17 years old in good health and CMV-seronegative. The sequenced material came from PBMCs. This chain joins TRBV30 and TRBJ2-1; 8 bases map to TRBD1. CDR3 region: CAGGQVDNEQFF. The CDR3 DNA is TGTGCCGGGGGACAGGTGGACAATGAGCAGTTCTTC.